This is a list of T cell receptor beta chains from one sample in a study of T-cell reconstitution after alpha-beta-depleted transplantation in children. Via MiXCR, TCRdb re-called the PCR reads, giving one row per CDR3 protein. The sample lists approximately 350,000 distinct CDR3 sequences, approximately 10% occurring once. The sample in question was PBMCs from the stem cell graft donor, obtained from the stem cell graft. These TCRs come from a human donor who donated a stem cell graft to a child with acute lymphoblastic leukemia. Each CDR3 is given with its conserved first and last residue. D genes are given only for firm matches. Rows give clone size only sometimes, using once, few, many, or a class for an expanded clone.

DNA: TGCGCCAGCAGCCAAGATTCTCGGACGCACCGCCTCCACTTT
CDR3: CASSQDSRTHRLHF
V: TRBV4-3
J: TRBJ1-6
D: -
size: few

DNA: TGCGCCAGCCGGGGACTAGCGGGAGGGTGGAATGAGCAGTTCTTC
CDR3: CASRGLAGGWNEQFF
V: TRBV4-1
J: TRBJ2-1
D: TRBD2
size: -

DNA: TGTGCCAGCAGCTTAATTAGAGGCAATCAGCCCCAGCATTTT
CDR3: CASSLIRGNQPQHF
V: TRBV7-2
J: TRBJ1-5
D: -
size: many

DNA: TGTGCCAGCAATACAAGGACGGGGGAGCAGTTCTTC
CDR3: CASNTRTGEQFF
V: TRBV27
J: TRBJ2-1
D: -
size: -

DNA: TGCAGCGTTGACGGACTAGCGGGAGAGTGGGAGACCCAGTACTTC
CDR3: CSVDGLAGEWETQYF
V: TRBV29-1
J: TRBJ2-5
D: TRBD2
size: few

DNA: TGTGCCAGCAAGATAGGGGGCGCAGGATATGGCTACACCTTC
CDR3: CASKIGGAGYGYTF
V: TRBV12-3/TRBV12-4
J: TRBJ1-2
D: TRBD1
size: few

DNA: TGCAGTGCTAGAGATGGGATCCAAGAGACCCAGTACTTC
CDR3: CSARDGIQETQYF
V: TRBV20-1
J: TRBJ2-5
D: -
size: -

DNA: TGTGCCAGCACTCCAACCCCGGGACAGGGTTGGACCGGGGAGCTGTTTTTT
CDR3: CASTPTPGQGWTGELFF
V: TRBV12-3/TRBV12-4
J: TRBJ2-2
D: TRBD1
size: many

DNA: TGCAGTGCTAGAGGAGAGGAGGGCCCGCTAAAGACCCAGTACTTC
CDR3: CSARGEEGPLKTQYF
V: TRBV20-1
J: TRBJ2-5
D: -
size: -

DNA: TGTGCCAGCTTTAGCGGGACCGAATACTACGAGCAGTACTTC
CDR3: CASFSGTEYYEQYF
V: TRBV6-1
J: TRBJ2-7
D: TRBD2
size: few

DNA: TGTGCCAGCAGCGCTAGCGGGGGGAGCTCCTACGAGCAGTACTTC
CDR3: CASSASGGSSYEQYF
V: TRBV7-2
J: TRBJ2-7
D: TRBD2
size: -

DNA: TGTGCCAGCAGTAAGGACAGGGGGCTTTCCTCCGGGGAGCTGTTTTTT
CDR3: CASSKDRGLSSGELFF
V: TRBV28
J: TRBJ2-2
D: TRBD1
size: many

DNA: TGTGCCAGCAGTTACTCCCTAGCGGGACCCGGGGAGCTGTTTTTT
CDR3: CASSYSLAGPGELFF
V: TRBV6-5
J: TRBJ2-2
D: TRBD2
size: -

DNA: TGTGCCAGCAGTTTATGGGAAGGCAGGTCGGGCTCCGATGAGCAGTTCTTC
CDR3: CASSLWEGRSGSDEQFF
V: TRBV28
J: TRBJ2-1
D: -
size: -

DNA: TGTGCCAGCAGCTTAATGAACACTGAAGCTTTCTTT
CDR3: CASSLMNTEAFF
V: TRBV7-9
J: TRBJ1-1
D: -
size: many

DNA: TGCAGCGTTGCTACCTTCGGGGGTGAAGCTTTCTTT
CDR3: CSVATFGGEAFF
V: TRBV29-1
J: TRBJ1-1
D: -
size: few

DNA: TGTGCCAGCAAGGACAGGGGGCTCTATGGCTACACCTTC
CDR3: CASKDRGLYGYTF
V: TRBV2
J: TRBJ1-2
D: TRBD1
size: few

DNA: TGTGCCAGCAGCTTAGCGCGGGGACAGGGAGAGACCTTT
CDR3: CASSLARGQGETF
V: TRBV7-2
J: TRBJ2-3
D: TRBD1
size: -